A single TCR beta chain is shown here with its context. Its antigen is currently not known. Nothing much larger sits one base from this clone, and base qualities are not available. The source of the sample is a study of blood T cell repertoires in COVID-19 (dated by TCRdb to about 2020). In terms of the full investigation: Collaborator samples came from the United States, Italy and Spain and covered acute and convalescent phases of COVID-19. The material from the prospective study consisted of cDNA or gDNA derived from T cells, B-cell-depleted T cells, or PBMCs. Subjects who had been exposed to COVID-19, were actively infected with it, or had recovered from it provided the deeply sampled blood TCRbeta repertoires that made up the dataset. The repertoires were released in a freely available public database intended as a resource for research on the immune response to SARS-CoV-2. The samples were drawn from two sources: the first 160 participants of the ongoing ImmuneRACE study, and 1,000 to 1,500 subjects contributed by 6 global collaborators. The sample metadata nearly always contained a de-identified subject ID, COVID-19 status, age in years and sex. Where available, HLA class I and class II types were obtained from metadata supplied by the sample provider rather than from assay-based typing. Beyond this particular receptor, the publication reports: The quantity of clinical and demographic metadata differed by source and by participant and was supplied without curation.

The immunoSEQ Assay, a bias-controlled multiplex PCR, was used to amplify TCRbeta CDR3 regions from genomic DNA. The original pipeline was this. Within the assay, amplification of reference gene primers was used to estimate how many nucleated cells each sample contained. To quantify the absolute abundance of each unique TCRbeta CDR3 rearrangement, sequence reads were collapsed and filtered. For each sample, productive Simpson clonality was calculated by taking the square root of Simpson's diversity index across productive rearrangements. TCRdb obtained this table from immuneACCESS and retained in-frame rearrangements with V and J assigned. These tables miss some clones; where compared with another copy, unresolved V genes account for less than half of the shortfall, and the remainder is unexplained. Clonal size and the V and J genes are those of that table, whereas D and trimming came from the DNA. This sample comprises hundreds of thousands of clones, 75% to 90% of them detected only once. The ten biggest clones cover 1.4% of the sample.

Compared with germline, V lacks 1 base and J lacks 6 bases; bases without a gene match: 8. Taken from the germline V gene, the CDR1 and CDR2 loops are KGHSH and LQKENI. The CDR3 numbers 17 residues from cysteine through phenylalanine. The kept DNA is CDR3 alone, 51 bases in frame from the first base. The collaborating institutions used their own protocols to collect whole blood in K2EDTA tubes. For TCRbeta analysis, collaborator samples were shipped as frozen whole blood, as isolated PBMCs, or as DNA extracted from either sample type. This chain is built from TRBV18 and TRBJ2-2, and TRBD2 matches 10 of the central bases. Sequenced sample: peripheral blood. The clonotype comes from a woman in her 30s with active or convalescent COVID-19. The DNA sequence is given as TGTGCCAGCTCACCACGTCGACCAGCGGGAGGGGCCGGGGAGCTGTTTTTT. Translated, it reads CASSPRRPAGGAGELFF. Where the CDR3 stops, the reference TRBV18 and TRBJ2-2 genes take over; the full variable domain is NAGVMQNPRHLVRRRGQEARLRCSPMKGHSHVYWYRQLPEEGLKFMVYLQKENIIDESGMPKERFSAEFPKEGPSILRIQQVVRGDSAAYFCASSPRRPAGGAGELFFGEGSRLTVL.